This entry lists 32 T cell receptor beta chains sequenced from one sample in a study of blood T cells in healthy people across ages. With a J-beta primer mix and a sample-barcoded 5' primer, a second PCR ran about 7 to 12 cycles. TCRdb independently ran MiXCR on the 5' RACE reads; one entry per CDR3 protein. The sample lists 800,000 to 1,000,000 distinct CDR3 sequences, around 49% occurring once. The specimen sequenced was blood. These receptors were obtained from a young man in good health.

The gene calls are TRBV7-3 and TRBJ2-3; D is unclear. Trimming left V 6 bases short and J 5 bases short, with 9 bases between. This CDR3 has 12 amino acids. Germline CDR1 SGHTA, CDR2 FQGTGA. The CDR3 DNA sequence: TGTGCCAGCAGTCAGAACGGAGATACGCAGTATTTT. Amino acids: CASSQNGDTQYF.

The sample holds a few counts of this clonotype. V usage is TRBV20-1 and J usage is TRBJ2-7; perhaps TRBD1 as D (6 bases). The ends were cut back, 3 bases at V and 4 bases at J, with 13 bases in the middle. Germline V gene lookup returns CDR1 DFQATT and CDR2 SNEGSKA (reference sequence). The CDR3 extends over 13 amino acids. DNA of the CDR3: TGCAGTGCTAGGGTAGGACAGAAGTACGAGCAGTACTTC. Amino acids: CSARVGQKYEQYF.

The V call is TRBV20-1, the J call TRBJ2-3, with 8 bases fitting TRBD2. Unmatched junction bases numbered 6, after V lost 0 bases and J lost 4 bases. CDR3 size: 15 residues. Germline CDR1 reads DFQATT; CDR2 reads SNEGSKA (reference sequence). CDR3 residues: CSARDVRGGPDTQYF. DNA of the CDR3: TGCAGTGCTAGAGATGTCCGGGGGGGCCCAGATACGCAGTATTTT.

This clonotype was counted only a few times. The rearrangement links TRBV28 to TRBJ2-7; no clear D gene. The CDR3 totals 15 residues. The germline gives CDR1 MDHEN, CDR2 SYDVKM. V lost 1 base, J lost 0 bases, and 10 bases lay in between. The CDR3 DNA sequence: TGTGCCAGCAGTTTATCAGGCATGAACTCCTACGAGCAGTACTTC. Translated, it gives CASSLSGMNSYEQYF.

CDR3 sequence reads: CASRPRPGLAVNEQFF. The CDR3 nucleotides read TGTGCCAGCAGGCCCAGACCGGGACTAGCGGTCAATGAGCAGTTCTTC. The chain joins TRBV7-9 to TRBJ2-1, with 11 nucleotides matching TRBD2. Trimming removed 6 bases from V and 6 bases from J; junction bases left unmatched: 10. Germline values: CDR1 SEHNR, CDR2 FQNEAQ (reference sequence). CDR3 length: 16 amino acids.

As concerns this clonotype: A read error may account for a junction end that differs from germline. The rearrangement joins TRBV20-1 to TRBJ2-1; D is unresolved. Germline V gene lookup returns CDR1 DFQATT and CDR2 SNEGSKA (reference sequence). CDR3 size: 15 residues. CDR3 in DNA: TGCAGTGCTAGAGACCCCTACAGCTCCTACAAGGAGCAGTTCTTC. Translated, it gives CSARDPYSSYKEQFF.

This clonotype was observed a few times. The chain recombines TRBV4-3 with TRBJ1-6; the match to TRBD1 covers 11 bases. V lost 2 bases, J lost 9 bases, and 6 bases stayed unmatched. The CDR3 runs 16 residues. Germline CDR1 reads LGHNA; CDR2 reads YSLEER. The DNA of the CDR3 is TGCGCCAGCAGCCAAACCGGGACAGGGGGTTTTTCACCCCTCCACTTT. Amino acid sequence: CASSQTGTGGFSPLHF.

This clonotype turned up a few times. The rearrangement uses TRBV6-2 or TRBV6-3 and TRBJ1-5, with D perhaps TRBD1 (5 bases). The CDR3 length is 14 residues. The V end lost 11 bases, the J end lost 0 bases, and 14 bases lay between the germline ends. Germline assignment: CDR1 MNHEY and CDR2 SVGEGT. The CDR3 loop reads CACRTQYSNQPQHF. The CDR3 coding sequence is TGTGCCTGCCGGACACAGTATAGCAATCAGCCCCAGCATTTT.

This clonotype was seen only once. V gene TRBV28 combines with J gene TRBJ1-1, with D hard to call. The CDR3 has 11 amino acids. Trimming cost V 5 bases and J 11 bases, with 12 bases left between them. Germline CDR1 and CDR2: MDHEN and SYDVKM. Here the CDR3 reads CASSLNRKAFF. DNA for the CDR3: TGTGCCAGCAGTCTGAATCGAAAGGCTTTCTTT.

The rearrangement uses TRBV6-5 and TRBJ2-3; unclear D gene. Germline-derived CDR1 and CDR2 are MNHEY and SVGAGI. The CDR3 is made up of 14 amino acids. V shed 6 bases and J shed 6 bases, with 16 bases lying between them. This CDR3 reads CASSLTRPGDTQYF. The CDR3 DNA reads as TGTGCCAGCAGCTTAACCCGACCTGGCGATACGCAGTATTTT.

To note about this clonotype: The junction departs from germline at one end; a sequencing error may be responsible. In nucleotides, the CDR3 is TGTGCTAGCAGCGCGGACAGGGCGTCGGAGACCCAGTACTTC. Translation gives CASSADRASETQYF. The rearrangement joins TRBV7-7 to TRBJ2-5; 8 bases agree with TRBD1. CDR3 length equals 14 residues. CDR1 is SSHAT, CDR2 FNYEAQ, per germline (reference sequence).

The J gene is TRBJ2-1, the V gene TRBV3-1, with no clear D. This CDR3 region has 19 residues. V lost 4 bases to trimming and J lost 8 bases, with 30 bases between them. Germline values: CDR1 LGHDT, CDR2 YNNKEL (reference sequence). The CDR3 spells CASSPPRLGVAPHYDEQFF. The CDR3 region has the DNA TGTGCCAGCAGCCCCCCGCGACTGGGCGTTGCCCCCCATTATGATGAGCAGTTCTTC.

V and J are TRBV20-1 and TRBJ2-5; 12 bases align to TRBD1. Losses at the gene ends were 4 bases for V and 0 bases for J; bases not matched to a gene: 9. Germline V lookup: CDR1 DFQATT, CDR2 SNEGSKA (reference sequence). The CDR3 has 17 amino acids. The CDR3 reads CSAILRDRGLYQETQYF. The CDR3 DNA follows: TGCAGTGCTATACTCCGGGACAGGGGGCTGTACCAAGAGACCCAGTACTTC.

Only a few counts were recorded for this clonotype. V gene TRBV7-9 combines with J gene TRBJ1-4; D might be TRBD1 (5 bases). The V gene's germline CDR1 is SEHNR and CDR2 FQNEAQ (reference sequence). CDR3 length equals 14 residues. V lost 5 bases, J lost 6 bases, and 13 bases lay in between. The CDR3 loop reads CASSLRVGDEKLFF. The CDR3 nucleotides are TGTGCCAGCAGCCTCAGGGTAGGCGATGAAAAACTGTTTTTT.

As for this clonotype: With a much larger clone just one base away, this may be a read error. The CDR3: CASSLLRTTGLDTDTQYF. The DNA for the CDR3 is TGTGCCAGCAGTCTCCTTCGAACGACAGGACTCGACACAGATACGCAGTATTTT. V usage is TRBV28 and J usage is TRBJ2-3; D is perhaps TRBD1 (6 bases). V lost 5 bases and J 2 bases, leaving 23 bases between the germline ends. Germline loops: CDR1 MDHEN, CDR2 SYDVKM. The CDR3 covers 18 residues.

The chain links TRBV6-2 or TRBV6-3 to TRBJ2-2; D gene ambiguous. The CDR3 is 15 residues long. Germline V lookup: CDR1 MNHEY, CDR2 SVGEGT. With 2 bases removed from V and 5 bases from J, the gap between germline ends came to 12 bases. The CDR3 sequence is CASSYLELETGELFF. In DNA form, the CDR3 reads TGTGCCAGCAGTTACCTCGAATTGGAGACCGGGGAGCTGTTTTTT.

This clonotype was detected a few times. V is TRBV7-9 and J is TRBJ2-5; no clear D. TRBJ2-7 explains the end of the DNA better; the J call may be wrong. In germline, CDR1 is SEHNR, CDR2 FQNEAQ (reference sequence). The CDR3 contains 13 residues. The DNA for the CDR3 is TGTGCCAGCAGCTTACCTGCCGCCTACGAGCAGTACTTC. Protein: CASSLPAAYEQYF.

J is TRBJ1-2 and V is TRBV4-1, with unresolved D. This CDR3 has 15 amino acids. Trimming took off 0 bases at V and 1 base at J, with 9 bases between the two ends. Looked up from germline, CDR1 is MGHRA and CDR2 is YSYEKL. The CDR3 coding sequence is TGCGCCAGCAGCCAAGAAACACCTCTTAACTATGGCTACACCTTC. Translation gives CASSQETPLNYGYTF.

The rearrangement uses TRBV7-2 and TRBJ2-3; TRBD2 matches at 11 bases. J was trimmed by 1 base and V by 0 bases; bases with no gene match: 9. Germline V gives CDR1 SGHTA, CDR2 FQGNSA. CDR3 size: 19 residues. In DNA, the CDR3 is TGTGCCAGCAGCTTAGCGGACACGTGGGGACTAGCGGGCACAGATACGCAGTATTTT. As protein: CASSLADTWGLAGTDTQYF.

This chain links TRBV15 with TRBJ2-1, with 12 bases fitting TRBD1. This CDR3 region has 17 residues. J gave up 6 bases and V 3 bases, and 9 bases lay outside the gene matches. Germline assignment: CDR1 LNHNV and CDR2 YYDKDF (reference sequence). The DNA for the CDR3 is TGTGCCACCAGCAGTGGGGACAGGGGGCGAAAGGGCAATGAGCAGTTCTTC. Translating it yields CATSSGDRGRKGNEQFF.

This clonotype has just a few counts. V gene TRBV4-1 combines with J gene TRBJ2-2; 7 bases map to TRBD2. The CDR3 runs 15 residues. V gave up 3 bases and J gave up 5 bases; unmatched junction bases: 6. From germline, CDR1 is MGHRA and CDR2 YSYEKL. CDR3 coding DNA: TGCGCCAGCAGCCAGTTTTACGGGGGGACCGGGGAGCTGTTTTTT. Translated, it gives CASSQFYGGTGELFF.

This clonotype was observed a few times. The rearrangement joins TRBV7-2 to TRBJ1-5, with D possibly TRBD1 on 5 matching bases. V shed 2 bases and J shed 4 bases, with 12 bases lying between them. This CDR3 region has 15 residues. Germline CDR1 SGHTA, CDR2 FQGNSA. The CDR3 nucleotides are TGTGCCAGCAGCTTATTTCCGGGACCAAATCAGCCCCAGCATTTT. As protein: CASSLFPGPNQPQHF.

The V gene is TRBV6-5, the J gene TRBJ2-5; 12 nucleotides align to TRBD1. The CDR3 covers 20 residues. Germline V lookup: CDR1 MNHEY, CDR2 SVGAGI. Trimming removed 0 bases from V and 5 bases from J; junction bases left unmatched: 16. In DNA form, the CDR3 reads TGTGCCAGCAGTTACTCGAGTGTTGTCCGGGACAGGGGGCGGTCGGAGACCCAGTACTTC. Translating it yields CASSYSSVVRDRGRSETQYF.

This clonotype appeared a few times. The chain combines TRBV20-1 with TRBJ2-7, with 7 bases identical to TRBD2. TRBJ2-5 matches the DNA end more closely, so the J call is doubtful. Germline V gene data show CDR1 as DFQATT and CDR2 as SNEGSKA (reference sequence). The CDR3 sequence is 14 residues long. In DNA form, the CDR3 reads TGCAGTGCTAGGGGTCTAGCGGTTCGAGGGACCCAGTACTTC. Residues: CSARGLAVRGTQYF.

The CDR3 DNA sequence: TGCAGCGTTGAACCGGCTCCGAGTGGCACCATATATTTT. Protein sequence: CSVEPAPSGTIYF. This rearrangement joins TRBV29-1 to TRBJ1-3; D is unresolved. The length of the CDR3 is 13 residues. The germline V and J ends were trimmed by 2 bases and 9 bases, with 14 bases remaining between them. The germline CDR1 and CDR2 sequences are SQVTM and ANQGSEA.

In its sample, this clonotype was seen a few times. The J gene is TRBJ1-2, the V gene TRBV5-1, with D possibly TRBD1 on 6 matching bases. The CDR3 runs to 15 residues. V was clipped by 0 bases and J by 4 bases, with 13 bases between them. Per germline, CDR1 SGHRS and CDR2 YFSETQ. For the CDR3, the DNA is TGCGCCAGCAGCTTGGAGTTAGAGGGGGGCTATGGCTACACCTTC. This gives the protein CASSLELEGGYGYTF.

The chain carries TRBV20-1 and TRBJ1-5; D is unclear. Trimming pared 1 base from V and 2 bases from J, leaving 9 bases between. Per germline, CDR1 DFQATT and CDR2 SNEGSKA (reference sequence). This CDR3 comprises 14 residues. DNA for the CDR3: TGCAGTGCTAGAGTTCTCGGCGGCAATCAGCCCCAGCATTTT. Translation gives CSARVLGGNQPQHF.

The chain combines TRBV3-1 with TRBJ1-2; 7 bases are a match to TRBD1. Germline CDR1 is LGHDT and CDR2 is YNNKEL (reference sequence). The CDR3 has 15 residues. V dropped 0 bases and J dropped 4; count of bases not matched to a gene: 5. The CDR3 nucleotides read TGTGCCAGCAGCCAAGATTGGGGACAGAGCTATGGCTACACCTTC. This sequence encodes CASSQDWGQSYGYTF.

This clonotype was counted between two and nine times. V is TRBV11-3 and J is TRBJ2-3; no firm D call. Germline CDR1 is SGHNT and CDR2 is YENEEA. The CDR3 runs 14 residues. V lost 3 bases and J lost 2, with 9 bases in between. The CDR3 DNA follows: TGTGCCAGCAGCTTGAGTAGGATCACAGATACGCAGTATTTT. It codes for CASSLSRITDTQYF.

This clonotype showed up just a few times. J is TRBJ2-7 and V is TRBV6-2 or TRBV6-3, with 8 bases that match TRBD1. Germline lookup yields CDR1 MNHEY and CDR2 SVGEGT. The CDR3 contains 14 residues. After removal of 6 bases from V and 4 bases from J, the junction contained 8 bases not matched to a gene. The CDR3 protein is CASRRTGITYEQYF. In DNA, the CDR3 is TGTGCCAGCAGGAGGACAGGGATCACGTACGAGCAGTACTTC.

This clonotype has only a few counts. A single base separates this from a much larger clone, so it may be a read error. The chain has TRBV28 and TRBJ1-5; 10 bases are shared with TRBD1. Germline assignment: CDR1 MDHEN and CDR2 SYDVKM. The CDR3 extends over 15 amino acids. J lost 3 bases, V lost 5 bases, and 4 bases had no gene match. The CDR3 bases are TGTGCCAGCAGTCCCGGGACAGGGGTCAATCAGCCCCAGCATTTT. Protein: CASSPGTGVNQPQHF.

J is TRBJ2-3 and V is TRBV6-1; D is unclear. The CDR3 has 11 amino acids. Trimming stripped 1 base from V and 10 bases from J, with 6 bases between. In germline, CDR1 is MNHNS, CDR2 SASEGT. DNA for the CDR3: TGTGCCAGCAGTGAAGGGCCTGCGCAGTATTTT. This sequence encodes CASSEGPAQYF.